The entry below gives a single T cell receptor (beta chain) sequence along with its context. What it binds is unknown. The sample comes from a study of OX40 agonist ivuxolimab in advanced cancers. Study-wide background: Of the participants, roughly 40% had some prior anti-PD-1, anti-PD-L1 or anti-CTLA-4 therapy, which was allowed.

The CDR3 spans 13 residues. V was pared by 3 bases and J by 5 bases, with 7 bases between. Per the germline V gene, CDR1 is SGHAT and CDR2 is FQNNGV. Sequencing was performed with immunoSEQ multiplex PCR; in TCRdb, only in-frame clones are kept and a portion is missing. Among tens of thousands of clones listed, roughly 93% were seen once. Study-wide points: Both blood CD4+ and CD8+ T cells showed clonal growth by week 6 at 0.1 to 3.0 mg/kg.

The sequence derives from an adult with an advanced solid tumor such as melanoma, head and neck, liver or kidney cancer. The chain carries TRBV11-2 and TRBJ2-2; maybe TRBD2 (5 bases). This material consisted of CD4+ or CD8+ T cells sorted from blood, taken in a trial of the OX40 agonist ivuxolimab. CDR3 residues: CASSFSDTGELFF. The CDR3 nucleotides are TGTGCCAGCAGCTTTAGCGATACCGGGGAGCTGTTTTTT.